Following are 9 T cell receptor beta chains from one sample sequenced in a study of blood T cell repertoires in COVID-19. TCRdb's table, derived via immunoSEQ multiplex PCR, lists solely in-frame clones and lacks some. The sample includes more than 200,000 clones, 75% to 90% seen only once; the top ten take about 6%. The sample was PBMCs or T cells enriched from blood (not recorded which). Receptor source: a woman in her 30s with acute COVID-19.

This clone is labeled as medium-sized. The chain joins TRBV23-1 to TRBJ1-5; 8 bases fit TRBD1. TRBV23-1 is flagged as an ORF with uncertain function. The V gene end was trimmed by 2 bases and the J gene end by 0 bases; junction bases not matched to a gene: 18. This CDR3 spans 21 amino acids. The CDR3 is CASSQEEGDAGDRISNQPQHF. The CDR3 nucleotides read TGCGCCAGCAGTCAAGAAGAGGGGGATGCGGGGGACAGGATTAGCAATCAGCCCCAGCATTTT.

J is TRBJ2-5 and V is TRBV28; maybe TRBD2 (6 bases). The germline V gene encodes CDR1 MDHEN and CDR2 SYDVKM. V gave up 6 bases and J gave up 1 base, with 12 bases separating them. This CDR3 comprises 14 residues. CDR3 in amino acids: CASSLRDSQETQYF. As DNA, the CDR3 is TGTGCCAGCAGCCTCAGGGACTCCCAAGAGACCCAGTACTTC.

The chain has TRBV3-1 (or the pseudogene TRBV3-2) and TRBJ1-6; weak D call: TRBD1 (5 bases). Germline CDR1 and CDR2: LGHDT and YNNKEL (reference sequence). The CDR3 covers 15 residues. The ends were cut back, 0 bases at V and 9 bases at J, with 12 bases in the middle. CDR3 nucleotides: TGTGCCAGCAGCCAAGATCAAGCAGGGCGTTCACCCCTCCACTTT. Translating it yields CASSQDQAGRSPLHF.

The chain links TRBV2 to TRBJ1-1; the D is unclear. V was cut by 5 bases and J by 3 bases, with 10 bases left in between. The CDR3 length is 13 residues. Germline CDR1 and CDR2: SNHLY and FYNNEI. The chain's CDR3 is CASSSEKYTEAFF. The CDR3 DNA follows: TGTGCCAGCAGTAGCGAGAAGTACACTGAAGCTTTCTTT.

The V and J genes are TRBV9 and TRBJ1-3, with D perhaps matching TRBD1 (5 bases). The CDR3 loop spans 15 amino acids. V was clipped by 0 bases and J by 0 bases, with 7 bases between them. CDR1 is SGDLS, CDR2 YYNGEE, per germline. CDR3 region: CASSVGGRSGNTIYF. CDR3 nucleotides: TGTGCCAGCAGCGTAGGGGGCCGCTCTGGAAACACCATATATTTT.

This chain joins TRBV2 and TRBJ1-1; TRBD1 is a possible D gene (6 bases). The CDR3 has 12 residues. The V end was cut by 5 bases, the J end by 6 bases, with 10 bases between. CDR1 is SNHLY, CDR2 FYNNEI, per germline. The CDR3 DNA follows: TGTGCCAGCAGTCACAGGGACCCTGAAGCTTTCTTT. It translates to CASSHRDPEAFF.

To note about this clone: Other nucleotide sequences from this sample produce the same CDR3. The chain couples TRBV5-4 to TRBJ2-7; 9 bases line up with TRBD2. J gave up 1 base and V 1 base, and 6 bases lay outside the gene matches. The germline CDR1 and CDR2 sequences are SGHNT and YYREEE (reference sequence). This CDR3 region has 16 residues. The chain's CDR3 is CASSLNPSGGSYEQYF. The CDR3 region has the DNA TGTGCCAGCAGCTTGAATCCAAGCGGGGGGTCCTACGAGCAGTACTTC.

The rearrangement links TRBV4-1 to TRBJ1-1; no clear D gene. The CDR3 loop spans 14 amino acids. V lost 0 bases and J 0 bases, leaving 5 bases between the germline ends. Per germline, CDR1 MGHRA and CDR2 YSYEKL. The CDR3 DNA sequence: TGCGCCAGCAGCCAAGAACTCATGAACACTGAAGCTTTCTTT. Translating gives CASSQELMNTEAFF.

This chain joins TRBV3-1 (or the pseudogene TRBV3-2) and TRBJ2-1, with a tentative D call TRBD1 (6 bases). CDR1 LGHDT and CDR2 YNNKEL come from the germline V gene (reference sequence). This CDR3 is 16 amino acids long. V lost 4 bases and J 0 bases, leaving 13 bases between the germline ends. Written as DNA, the CDR3 is TGTGCCAGCAGCCGATTCCGGGACATCTCCTACAATGAGCAGTTCTTC. Translated: CASSRFRDISYNEQFF.